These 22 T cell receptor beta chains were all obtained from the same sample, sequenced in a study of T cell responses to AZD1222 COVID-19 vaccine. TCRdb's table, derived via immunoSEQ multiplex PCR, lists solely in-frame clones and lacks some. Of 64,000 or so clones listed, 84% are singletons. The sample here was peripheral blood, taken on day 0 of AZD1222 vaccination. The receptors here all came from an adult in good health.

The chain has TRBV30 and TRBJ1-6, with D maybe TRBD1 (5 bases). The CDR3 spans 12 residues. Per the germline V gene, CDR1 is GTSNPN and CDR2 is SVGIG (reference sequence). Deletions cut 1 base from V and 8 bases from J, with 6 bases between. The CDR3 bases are TGTGCCTGGAGTGGGGGCGATTCACCCCTCCACTTT. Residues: CAWSGGDSPLHF.

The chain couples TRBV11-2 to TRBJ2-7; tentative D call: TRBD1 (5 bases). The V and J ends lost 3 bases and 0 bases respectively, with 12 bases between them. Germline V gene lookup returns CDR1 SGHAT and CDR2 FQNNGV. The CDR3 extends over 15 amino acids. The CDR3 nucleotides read TGTGCCAGCAGCTTTGGGGCAGATAGCTCCTACGAGCAGTACTTC. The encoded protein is CASSFGADSSYEQYF.

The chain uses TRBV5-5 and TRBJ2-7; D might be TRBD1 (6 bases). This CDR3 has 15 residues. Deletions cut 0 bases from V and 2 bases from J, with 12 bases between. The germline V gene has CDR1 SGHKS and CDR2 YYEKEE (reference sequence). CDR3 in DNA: TGTGCCAGCAGCTTGGAGCTTCGGGACACCTACGAGCAGTACTTC. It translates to CASSLELRDTYEQYF.

The CDR3 reads CSVATKGKRGPLETQYF. For the CDR3, the DNA is TGCAGCGTAGCCACGAAGGGAAAGCGAGGGCCTTTAGAGACCCAGTACTTC. The V and J genes are TRBV29-1 and TRBJ2-5, with D possibly matching TRBD2 (5 bases). Trimming pared 6 bases from V and 4 bases from J, leaving 27 bases between. Per germline, CDR1 SQVTM and CDR2 ANQGSEA. The CDR3 has 17 amino acids.

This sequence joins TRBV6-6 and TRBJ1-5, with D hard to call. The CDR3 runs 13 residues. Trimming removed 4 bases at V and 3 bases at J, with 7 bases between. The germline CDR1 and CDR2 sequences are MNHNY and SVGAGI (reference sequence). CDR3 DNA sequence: TGTGCCAGCAGTTTTGGCTCCAATCAGCCCCAGCATTTT. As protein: CASSFGSNQPQHF.

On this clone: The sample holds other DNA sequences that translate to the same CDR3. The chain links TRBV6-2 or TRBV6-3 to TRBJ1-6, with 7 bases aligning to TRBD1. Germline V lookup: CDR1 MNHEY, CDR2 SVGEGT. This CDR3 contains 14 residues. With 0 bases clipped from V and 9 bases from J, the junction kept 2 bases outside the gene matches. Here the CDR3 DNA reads TGTGCCAGCAGTTACTCAGGGGGCGGTTCACCCCTCCACTTT. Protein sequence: CASSYSGGGSPLHF.

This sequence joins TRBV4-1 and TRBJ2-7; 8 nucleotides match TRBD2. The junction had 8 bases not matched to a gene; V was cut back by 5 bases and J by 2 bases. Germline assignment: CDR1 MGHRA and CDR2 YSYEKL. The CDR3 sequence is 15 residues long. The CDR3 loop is CASSYSGGQTYEQYF. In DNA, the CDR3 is TGCGCCAGCAGCTACAGCGGGGGTCAGACCTACGAGCAGTACTTC.

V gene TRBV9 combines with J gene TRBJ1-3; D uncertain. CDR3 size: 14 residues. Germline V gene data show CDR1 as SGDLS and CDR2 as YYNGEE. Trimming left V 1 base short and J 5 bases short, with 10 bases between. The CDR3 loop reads CASSVNPTRNTIYF. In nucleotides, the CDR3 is TGTGCCAGCAGCGTAAATCCGACGAGAAACACCATATATTTT.

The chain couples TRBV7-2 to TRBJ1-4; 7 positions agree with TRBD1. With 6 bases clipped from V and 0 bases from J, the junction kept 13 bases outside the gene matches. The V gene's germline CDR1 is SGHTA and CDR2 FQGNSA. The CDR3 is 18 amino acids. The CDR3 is CASSQGGSGLATNEKLFF. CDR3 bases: TGTGCCAGCAGTCAGGGGGGTTCAGGACTTGCAACTAATGAAAAACTGTTTTTT.

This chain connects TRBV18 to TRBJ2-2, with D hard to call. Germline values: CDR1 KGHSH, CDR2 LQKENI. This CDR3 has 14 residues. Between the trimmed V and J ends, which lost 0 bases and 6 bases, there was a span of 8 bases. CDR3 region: CASSPPAGSGELFF. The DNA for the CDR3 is TGTGCCAGCTCACCACCGGCCGGGTCCGGGGAGCTGTTTTTT.

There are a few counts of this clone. CDR3 DNA sequence: TGTCCCACCAGCCAACACGACTGGGGGACAGGCAAACCTTACGAGCAGTACTTC. Translated: CPTSQHDWGTGKPYEQYF. This chain joins TRBV4-2 and TRBJ2-7, with 8 bases lining up with TRBD1. This CDR3 region has 18 residues. Germline V CDR1 and CDR2: LGHNA, YNFKEQ.

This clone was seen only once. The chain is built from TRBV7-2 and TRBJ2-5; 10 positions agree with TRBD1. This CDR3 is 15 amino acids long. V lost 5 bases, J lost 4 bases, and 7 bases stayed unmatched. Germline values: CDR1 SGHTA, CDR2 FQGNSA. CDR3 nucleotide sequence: TGTGCCAGCAGCATGGACAGGGGGTTCACAGAGACCCAGTACTTC. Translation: CASSMDRGFTETQYF.

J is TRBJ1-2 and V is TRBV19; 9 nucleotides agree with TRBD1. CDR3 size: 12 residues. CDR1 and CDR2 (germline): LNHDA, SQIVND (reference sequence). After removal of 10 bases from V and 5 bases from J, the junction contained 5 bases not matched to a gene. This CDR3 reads CATQQGAYGYTF. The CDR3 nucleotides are TGTGCCACACAACAGGGGGCGTATGGCTACACCTTC.

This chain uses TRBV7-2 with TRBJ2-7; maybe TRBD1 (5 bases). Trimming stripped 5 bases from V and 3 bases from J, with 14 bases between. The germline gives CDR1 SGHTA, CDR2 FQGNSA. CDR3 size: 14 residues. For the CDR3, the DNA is TGTGCCAGCAGCCCGGGTTTCAGGGACTACGAGCAGTACTTC. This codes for CASSPGFRDYEQYF.

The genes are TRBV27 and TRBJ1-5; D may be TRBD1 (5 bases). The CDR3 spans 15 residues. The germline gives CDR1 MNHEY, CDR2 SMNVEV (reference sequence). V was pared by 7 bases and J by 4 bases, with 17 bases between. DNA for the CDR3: TGTGCCAGCACTCCCCGGGGACGGCAAAATCAGCCCCAGCATTTT. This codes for CASTPRGRQNQPQHF.

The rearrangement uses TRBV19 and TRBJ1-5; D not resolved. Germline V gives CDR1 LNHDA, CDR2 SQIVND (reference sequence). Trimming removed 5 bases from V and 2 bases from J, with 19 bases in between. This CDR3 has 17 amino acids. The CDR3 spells CASSSLDGSGGNQPQHF. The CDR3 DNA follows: TGTGCCAGTAGTTCCCTCGACGGCTCTGGGGGCAATCAGCCCCAGCATTTT.

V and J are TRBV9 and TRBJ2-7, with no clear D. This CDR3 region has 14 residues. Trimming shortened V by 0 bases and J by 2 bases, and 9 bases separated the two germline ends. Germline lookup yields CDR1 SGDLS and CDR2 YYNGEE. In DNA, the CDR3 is TGTGCCAGCAGCGTAGCCTGGAAAGCCTACGAGCAGTACTTC. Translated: CASSVAWKAYEQYF. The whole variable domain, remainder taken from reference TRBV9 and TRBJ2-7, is DSGVTQTPKHLITATGQRVTLRCSPRSGDLSVYWYQQSLDQGLQFLIQYYNGEERAKGNILERFSAQQFPDLHSELNLSSLELGDSALYFCASSVAWKAYEQYFGPGTRLTVT.

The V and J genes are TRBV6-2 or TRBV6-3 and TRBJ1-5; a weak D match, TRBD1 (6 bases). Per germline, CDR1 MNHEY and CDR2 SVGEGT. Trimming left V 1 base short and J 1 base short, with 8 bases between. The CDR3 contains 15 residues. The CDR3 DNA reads TGTGCCAGCAGTTACTTCCAGGGGAGCAATCAGCCCCAGCATTTT. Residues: CASSYFQGSNQPQHF.

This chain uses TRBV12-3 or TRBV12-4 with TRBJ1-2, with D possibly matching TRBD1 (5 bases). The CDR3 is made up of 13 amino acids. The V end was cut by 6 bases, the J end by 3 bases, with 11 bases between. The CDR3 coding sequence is TGTGCCAGCAGCCCCACAGGAGACTATGGCTACACCTTC. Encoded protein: CASSPTGDYGYTF.

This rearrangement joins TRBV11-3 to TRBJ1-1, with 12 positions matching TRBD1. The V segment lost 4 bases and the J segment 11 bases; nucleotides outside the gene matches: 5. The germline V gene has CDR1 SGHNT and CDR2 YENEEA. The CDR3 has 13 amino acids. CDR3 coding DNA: TGTGCCAGCAGCTCGGGACAGGGGGCCCTGGCTTTCTTT. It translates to CASSSGQGALAFF.

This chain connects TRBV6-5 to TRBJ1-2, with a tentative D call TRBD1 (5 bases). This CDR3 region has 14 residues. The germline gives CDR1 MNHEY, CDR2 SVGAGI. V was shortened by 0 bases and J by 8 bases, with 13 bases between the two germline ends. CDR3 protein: CASSYSGPQEGYTF. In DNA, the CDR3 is TGTGCCAGCAGTTACTCGGGGCCCCAGGAGGGCTACACCTTC.

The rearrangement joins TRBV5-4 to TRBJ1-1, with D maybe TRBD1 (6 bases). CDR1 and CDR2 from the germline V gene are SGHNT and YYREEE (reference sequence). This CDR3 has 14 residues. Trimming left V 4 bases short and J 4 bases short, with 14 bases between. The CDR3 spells CASSNQGLGTEAFF. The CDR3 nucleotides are TGTGCCAGCAGCAATCAGGGGTTAGGCACTGAAGCTTTCTTT.